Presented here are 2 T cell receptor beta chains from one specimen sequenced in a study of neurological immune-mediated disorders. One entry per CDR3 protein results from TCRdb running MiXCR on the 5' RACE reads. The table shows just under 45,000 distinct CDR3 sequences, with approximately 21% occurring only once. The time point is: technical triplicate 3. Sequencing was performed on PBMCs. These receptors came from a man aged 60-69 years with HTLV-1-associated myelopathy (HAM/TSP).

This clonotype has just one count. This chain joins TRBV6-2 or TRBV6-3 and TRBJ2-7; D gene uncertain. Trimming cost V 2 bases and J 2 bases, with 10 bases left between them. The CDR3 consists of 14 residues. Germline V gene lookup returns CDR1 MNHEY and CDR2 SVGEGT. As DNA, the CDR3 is TGTGCCAGCAGTTACCCGGGCACCCCCTACGAGCAGTACTTC. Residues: CASSYPGTPYEQYF.

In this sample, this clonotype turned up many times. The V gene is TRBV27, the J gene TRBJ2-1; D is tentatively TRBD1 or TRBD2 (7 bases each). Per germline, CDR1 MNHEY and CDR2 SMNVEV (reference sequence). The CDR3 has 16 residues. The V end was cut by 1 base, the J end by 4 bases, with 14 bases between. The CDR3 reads CASSLWEGAIYNEQFF. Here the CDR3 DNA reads TGTGCCAGCAGTTTATGGGAGGGGGCAATATACAATGAGCAGTTCTTC.